This TCR beta chain emerged from a study of T-cell reconstitution after alpha-beta-depleted transplantation in children. Points from the study as a whole: A year had passed since transplant, and T-cell counts and diversity by then came mostly from newly produced T cells. As was reported, about two months after transplant, alpha-beta T cells came from several hundred expanded graft clones.

Regarding this clonotype: Its specificity is unknown.

Unique molecular identifiers were incorporated during preparation of the TCRbeta library. TCRdb reprocessed the PCR reads with MiXCR, giving one entry per CDR3 protein. Of around 500,000 distinct CDR3 sequences detected, under 25% appear once; the ten largest clones hold less than 15%. Between the trimmed V and J ends, which lost 3 bases and 4 bases, there was a span of 9 bases. CDR3 length: 14 amino acids. Germline V gene lookup returns CDR1 LGHNA and CDR2 YSLEER. The source was PBMCs, mostly from graft donor cells, collected 360 days after TCRalphabeta/CD19-depleted stem cell transplant. The source is a boy in the first two years of life who had a stem cell transplant for acute myeloid leukemia, so the T cells may come from the graft donor. V usage is TRBV4-3 and J usage is TRBJ1-4; no definite D call. The CDR3 region is CASSQGGFNEKLFF. CDR3 bases: TGCGCCAGCAGCCAGGGAGGATTTAATGAAAAACTGTTTTTT.